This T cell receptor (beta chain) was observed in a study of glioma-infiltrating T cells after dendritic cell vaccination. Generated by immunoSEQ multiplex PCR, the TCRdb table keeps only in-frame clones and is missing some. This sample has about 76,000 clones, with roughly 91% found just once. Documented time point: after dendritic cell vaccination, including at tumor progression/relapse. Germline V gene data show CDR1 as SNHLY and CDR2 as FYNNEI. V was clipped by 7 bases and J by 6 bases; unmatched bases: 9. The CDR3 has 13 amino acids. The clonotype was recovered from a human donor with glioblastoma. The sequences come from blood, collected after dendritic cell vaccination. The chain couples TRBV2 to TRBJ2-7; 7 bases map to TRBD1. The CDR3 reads CASIKEGAFEQYF. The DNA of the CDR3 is TGTGCCAGCATCAAAGAGGGGGCCTTCGAGCAGTACTTC.